This TCR beta chain is drawn from a study of T cells expressing NK-cell markers. cDNA encoding TCR beta was synthesized via 5'RACE template switching incorporating UMIs. Reanalyzing the 5' RACE reads, TCRdb keeps one entry per CDR3 protein, without DNA. Its listing shows 500,000 to 600,000 distinct CDR3 sequences. Specimen: blood T cells: a sorted CD56 or NKG2C T cell subset, CD4+ or CD8+ T cells, or bulk PBMC T cells (not recorded which). The TCR was taken from a man aged 18-30 years in good health.

CDR3: CASSLDEAGPYNEQFF. The V and J genes are TRBV11-2 and TRBJ2-1; the D call of TRBD1 rests on TCRdb alone, since no DNA is present to check it. CDR1 and CDR2 from the germline V gene are SGHAT and FQNNGV. CDR3 length: 16 residues.